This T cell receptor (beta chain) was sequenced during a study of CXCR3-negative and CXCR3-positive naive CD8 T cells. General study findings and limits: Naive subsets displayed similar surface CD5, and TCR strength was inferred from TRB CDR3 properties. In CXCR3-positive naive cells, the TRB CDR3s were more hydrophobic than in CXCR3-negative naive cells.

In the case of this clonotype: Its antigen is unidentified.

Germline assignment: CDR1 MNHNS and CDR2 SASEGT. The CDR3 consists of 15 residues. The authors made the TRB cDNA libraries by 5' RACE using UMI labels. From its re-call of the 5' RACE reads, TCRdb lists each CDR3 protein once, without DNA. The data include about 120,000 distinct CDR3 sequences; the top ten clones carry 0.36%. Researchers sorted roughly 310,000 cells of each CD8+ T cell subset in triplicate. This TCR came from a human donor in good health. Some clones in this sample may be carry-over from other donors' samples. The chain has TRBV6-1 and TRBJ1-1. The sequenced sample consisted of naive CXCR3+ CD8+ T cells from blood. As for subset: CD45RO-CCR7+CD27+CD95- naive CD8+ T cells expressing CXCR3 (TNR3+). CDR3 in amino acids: CASTLWRGSDTEAFF.